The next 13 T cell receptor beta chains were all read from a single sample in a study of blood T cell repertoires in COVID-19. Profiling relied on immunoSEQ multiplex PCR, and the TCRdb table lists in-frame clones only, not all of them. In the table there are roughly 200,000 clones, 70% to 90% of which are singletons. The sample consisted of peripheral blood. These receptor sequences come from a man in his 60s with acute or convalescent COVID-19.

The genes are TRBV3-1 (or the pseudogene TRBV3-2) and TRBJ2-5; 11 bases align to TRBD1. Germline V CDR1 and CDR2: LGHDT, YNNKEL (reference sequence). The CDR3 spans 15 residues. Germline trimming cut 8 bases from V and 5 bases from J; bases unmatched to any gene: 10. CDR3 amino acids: CASGYGQGARETQYF. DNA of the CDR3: TGTGCCAGCGGATACGGACAGGGGGCCCGGGAGACCCAGTACTTC.

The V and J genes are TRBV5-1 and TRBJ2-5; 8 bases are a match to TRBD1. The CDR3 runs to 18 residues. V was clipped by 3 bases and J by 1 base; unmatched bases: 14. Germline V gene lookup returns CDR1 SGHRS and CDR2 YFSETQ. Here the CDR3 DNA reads TGCGCCAGCAGCTCCGGGACAGGAGCCAAATCTACCCAAGAGACCCAGTACTTC. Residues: CASSSGTGAKSTQETQYF.

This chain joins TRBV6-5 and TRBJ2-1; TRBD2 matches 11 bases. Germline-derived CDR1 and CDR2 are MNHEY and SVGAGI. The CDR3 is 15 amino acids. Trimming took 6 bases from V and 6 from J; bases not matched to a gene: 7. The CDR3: CASRSGTSGPNEQFF. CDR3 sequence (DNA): TGTGCCAGCAGGTCCGGGACTAGCGGCCCCAATGAGCAGTTCTTC.

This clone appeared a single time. The CDR3 reads CASSGGKTEQFF. The DNA of the CDR3 is TGTGCCAGCAGCGGAGGGAAGACTGAGCAGTTCTTC. The chain recombines TRBV6-5 with TRBJ2-1, with D possibly TRBD2 on 6 matching bases. This CDR3 has 12 residues. The ends were cut back, 6 bases at V and 9 bases at J, with 12 bases in the middle. The V gene's germline CDR1 is MNHEY and CDR2 SVGAGI.

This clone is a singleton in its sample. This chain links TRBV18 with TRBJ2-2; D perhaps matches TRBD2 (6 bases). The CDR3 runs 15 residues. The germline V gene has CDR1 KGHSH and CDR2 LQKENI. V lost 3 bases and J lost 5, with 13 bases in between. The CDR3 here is CASSPGTLGTGELFF. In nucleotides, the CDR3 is TGTGCCAGCTCACCCGGGACTCTGGGGACCGGGGAGCTGTTTTTT.

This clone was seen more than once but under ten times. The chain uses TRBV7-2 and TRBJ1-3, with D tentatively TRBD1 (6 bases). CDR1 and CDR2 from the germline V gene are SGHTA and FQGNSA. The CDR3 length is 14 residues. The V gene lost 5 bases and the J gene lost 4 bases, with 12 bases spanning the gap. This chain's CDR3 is CASSPRGWGNTIYF. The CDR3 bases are TGTGCCAGCAGCCCCAGGGGCTGGGGAAACACCATATATTTT.

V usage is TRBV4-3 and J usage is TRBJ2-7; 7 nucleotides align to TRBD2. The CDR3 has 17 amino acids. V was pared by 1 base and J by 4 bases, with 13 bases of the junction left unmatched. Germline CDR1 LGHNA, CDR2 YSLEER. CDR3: CASSQGWGGSRGYEQYF. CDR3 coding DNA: TGCGCCAGCAGCCAAGGTTGGGGCGGGAGCAGAGGGTACGAGCAGTACTTC.

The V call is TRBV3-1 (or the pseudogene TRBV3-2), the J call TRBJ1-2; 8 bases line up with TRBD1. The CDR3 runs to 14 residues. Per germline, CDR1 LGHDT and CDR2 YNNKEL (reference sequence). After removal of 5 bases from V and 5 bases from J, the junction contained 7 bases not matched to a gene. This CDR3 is CASSTTGARYGYTF. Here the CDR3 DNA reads TGTGCCAGCAGCACGACAGGGGCTAGGTATGGCTACACCTTC.

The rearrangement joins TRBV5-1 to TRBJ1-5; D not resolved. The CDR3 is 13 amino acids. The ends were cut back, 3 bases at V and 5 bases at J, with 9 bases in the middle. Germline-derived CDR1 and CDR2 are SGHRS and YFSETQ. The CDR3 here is CASSYGGDQPQHF. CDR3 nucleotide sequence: TGCGCCAGCAGCTATGGCGGGGATCAGCCCCAGCATTTT. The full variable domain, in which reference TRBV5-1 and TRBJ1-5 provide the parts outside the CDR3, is KAGVTQTPRYLIKTRGQQVTLSCSPISGHRSVSWYQQTPGQGLQFLFEYFSETQRNKGNFPGRFSGRQFSNSRSEMNVSTLELGDSALYLCASSYGGDQPQHFGDGTRLSIL.

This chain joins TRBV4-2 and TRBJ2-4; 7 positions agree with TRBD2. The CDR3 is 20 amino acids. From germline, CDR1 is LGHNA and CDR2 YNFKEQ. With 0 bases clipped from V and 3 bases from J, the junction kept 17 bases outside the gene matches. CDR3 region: CASSQDRRGGPEDGKNIQYF. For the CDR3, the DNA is TGTGCCAGCAGCCAAGATCGAAGGGGAGGGCCCGAAGATGGCAAAAACATTCAGTACTTC.

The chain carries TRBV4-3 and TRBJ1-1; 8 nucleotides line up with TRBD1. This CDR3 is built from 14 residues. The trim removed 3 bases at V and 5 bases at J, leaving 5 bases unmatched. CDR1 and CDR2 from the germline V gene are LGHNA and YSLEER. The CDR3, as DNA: TGCGCCAGCAGCCAGGGGACAGGAAAAACTGAAGCTTTCTTT. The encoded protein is CASSQGTGKTEAFF.

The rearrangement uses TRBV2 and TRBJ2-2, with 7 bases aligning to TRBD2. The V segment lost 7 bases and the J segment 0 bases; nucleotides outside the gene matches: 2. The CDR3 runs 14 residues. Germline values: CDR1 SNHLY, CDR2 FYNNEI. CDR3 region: CASTGLPNTGELFF. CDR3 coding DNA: TGTGCCAGCACGGGACTACCGAACACCGGGGAGCTGTTTTTT.

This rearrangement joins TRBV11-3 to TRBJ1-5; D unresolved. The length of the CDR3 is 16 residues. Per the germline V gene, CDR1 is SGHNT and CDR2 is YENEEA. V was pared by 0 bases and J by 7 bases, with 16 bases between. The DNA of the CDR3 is TGTGCCAGCAGCTTAGAGAGGGTCGCGGTCGAGCAGCCCCAGCATTTT. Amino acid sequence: CASSLERVAVEQPQHF.